The 3 T cell receptor beta chains below all came from one sample that was sequenced in a study of blood T cell repertoires in COVID-19. Method: immunoSEQ multiplex PCR; TCRdb's copy keeps in-frame clones and lacks some. The sample carries just over 200,000 clones, 60% to 85% recorded once. The sample comprised peripheral blood. These receptors originate from a woman between 70 and 85 years old with acute or convalescent COVID-19.

CDR3 protein: CASRDSGAGAQPQHF. The CDR3 nucleotides read TGTGCCAGCAGAGATTCTGGGGCAGGGGCTCAGCCCCAGCATTTT. The chain joins TRBV25-1 to TRBJ1-5; D might be TRBD1 (6 bases). This CDR3 region has 15 residues. The V end lost 6 bases, the J end lost 6 bases, and 18 bases lay between the germline ends. Germline V gene sequence: CDR1 MGHDK, CDR2 SYGVNS.

This clone was detected only a few times. The V gene is TRBV28, the J gene TRBJ1-2; D call uncertain. Trimming shortened V by 5 bases and J by 4 bases, and 5 bases separated the two germline ends. The CDR3 sequence is 11 residues long. CDR1 MDHEN and CDR2 SYDVKM come from the germline V gene. In DNA form, the CDR3 reads TGTGCCAGCAGTCGAGGCTATGGCTACACCTTC. This codes for CASSRGYGYTF.

This chain uses TRBV28 with TRBJ1-1; possibly TRBD1 for D (6 bases). The CDR3 totals 13 residues. Trimming pared 3 bases from V and 4 bases from J, leaving 9 bases between. The V gene's germline CDR1 is MDHEN and CDR2 SYDVKM. In nucleotides, the CDR3 is TGTGCCAGCAGTTTTTTGGACAGCACTGAAGCTTTCTTT. It encodes CASSFLDSTEAFF.